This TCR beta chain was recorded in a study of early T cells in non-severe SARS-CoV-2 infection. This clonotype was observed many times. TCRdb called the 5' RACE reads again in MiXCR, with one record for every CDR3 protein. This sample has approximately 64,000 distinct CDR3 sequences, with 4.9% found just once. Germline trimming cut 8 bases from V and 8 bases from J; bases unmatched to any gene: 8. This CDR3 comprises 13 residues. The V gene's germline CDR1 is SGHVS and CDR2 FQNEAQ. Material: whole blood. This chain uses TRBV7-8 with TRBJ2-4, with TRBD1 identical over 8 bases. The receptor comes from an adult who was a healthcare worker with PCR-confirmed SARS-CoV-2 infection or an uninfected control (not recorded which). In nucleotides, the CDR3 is TGTGCCAGCGCAACAGGGGGACAAGACATTCAGTACTTC. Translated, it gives CASATGGQDIQYF.